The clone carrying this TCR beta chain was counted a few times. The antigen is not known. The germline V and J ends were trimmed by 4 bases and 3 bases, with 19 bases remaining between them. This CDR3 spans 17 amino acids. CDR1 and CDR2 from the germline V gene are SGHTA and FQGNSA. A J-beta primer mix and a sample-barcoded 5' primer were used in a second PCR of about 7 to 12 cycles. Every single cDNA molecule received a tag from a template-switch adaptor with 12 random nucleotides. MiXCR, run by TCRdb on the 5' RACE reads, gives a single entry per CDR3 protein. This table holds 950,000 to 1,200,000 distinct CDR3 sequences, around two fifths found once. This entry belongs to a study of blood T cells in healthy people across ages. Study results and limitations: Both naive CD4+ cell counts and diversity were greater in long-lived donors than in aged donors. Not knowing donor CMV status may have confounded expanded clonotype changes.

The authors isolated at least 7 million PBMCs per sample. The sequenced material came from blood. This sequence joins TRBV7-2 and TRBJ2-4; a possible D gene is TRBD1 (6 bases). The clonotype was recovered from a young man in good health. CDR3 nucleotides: TGTGCCAGCAGCTCCATAGGCAGGGGATTAGGCAAAAACATTCAGTACTTC. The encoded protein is CASSSIGRGLGKNIQYF.